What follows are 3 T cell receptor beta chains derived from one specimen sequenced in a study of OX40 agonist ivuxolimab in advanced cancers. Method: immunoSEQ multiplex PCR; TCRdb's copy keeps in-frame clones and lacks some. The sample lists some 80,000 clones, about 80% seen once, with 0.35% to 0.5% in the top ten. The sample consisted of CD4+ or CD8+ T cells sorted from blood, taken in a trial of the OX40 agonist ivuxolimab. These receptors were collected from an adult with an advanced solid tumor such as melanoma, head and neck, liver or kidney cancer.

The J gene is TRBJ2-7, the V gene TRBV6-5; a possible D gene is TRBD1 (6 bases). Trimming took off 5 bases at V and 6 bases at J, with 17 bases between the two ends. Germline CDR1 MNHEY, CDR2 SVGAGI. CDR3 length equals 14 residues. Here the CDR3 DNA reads TGTGCCAGCAGTGACCTCGCCAGAGGGGGCGAGCAGTACTTC. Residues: CASSDLARGGEQYF.

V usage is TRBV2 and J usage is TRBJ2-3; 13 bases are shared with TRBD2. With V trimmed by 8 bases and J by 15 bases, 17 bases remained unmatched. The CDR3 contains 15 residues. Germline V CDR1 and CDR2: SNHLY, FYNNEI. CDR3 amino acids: CASDSGLAGTFISYF. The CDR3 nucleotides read TGTGCCAGCGACTCGGGACTAGCGGGGACCTTCATCAGTTATTTT.

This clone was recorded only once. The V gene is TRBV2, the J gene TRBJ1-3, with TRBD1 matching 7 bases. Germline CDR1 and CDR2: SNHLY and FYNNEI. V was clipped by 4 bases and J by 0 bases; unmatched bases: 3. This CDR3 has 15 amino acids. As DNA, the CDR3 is TGTGCCAGCAGTGTTGGGACAGCCTCTGGAAACACCATATATTTT. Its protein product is CASSVGTASGNTIYF. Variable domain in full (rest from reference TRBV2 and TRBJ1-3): EPEVTQTPSHQVTQMGQEVILRCVPISNHLYFYWYRQILGQKVEFLVSFYNNEISEKSEIFDDQFSVERPDGSNFTLKIRSTKLEDSAMYFCASSVGTASGNTIYFGEGSWLTVV.